Each of the 3 T cell receptor beta chains below was sequenced from the same sample in a study of cytomegalovirus exposure and HLA in healthy donors. 60 Vbeta and 13 Jbeta primers were used in PCR. Profiling relied on immunoSEQ multiplex PCR, and the TCRdb table lists in-frame clones only, not all of them. Among nearly 95,000 clones listed, about 7.6% were seen once. The sequenced sample consisted of PBMCs. The receptors shown here come from a man aged 45-65 years in good health and CMV-seronegative.

This chain uses TRBV18 with TRBJ2-1; D is undetermined. V was cut by 4 bases and J by 9 bases, with 7 bases left in between. The length of the CDR3 is 11 residues. Germline-derived CDR1 and CDR2 are KGHSH and LQKENI. This CDR3 reads CASSLSREQFF. Here the CDR3 DNA reads TGTGCCAGCTCACTTAGTCGTGAGCAGTTCTTC.

This chain links TRBV28 with TRBJ2-2; 15 nucleotides align to TRBD2. Trimming took 6 bases from V and 10 from J; bases not matched to a gene: 9. The CDR3 sequence is 16 residues long. Germline loops: CDR1 MDHEN, CDR2 SYDVKM. The CDR3 reads CASRGLAGGRLAELFF. CDR3 coding DNA: TGTGCCAGCAGGGGACTAGCGGGGGGAAGGTTAGCGGAGCTGTTTTTT.

This clone appeared a few times. This chain connects TRBV2 to TRBJ2-5; 10 positions match TRBD2. The CDR3 is 17 residues long. V lost 6 bases and J lost 2; bases outside the gene matches: 12. CDR1 is SNHLY, CDR2 FYNNEI, per germline. The CDR3 DNA follows: TGTGCCAGCAGCCAAGGGTCTAGCGGGGGAACTCAAGAGACCCAGTACTTC. Encoded protein: CASSQGSSGGTQETQYF.